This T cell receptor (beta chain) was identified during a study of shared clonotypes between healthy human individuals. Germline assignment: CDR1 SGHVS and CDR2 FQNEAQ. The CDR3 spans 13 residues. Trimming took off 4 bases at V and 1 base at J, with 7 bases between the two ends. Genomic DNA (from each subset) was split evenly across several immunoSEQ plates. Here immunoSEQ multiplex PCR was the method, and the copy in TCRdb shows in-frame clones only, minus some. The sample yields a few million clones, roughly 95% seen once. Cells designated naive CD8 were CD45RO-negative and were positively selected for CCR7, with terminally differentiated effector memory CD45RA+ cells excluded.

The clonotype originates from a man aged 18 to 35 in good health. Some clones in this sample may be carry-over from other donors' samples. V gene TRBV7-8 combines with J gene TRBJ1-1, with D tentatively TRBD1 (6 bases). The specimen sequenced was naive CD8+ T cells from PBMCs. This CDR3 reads CASSWGQNTEAFF. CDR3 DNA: TGTGCCAGCAGCTGGGGACAGAACACTGAAGCTTTCTTT.